The next 8 T cell receptor beta chains were all read from a single sample in a study of control samples from healthy donors and cancer patients. Generated by immunoSEQ multiplex PCR, the TCRdb table keeps only in-frame clones and is missing some. The data show tens of thousands of clones, roughly 84% seen once. What was sequenced was PBMCs. Source of these receptors: a man between 65 and 85 years old with lung cancer.

CDR3 nucleotide sequence: TGTGCCAGTAGTAATCGACCTGCGGGGAACACTGAAGCTTTCTTT. Protein: CASSNRPAGNTEAFF. The chain carries TRBV19 and TRBJ1-1; D is unresolved. Trimming cost V 4 bases and J 1 base, with 13 bases left between them. This CDR3 has 15 amino acids. Germline CDR1 and CDR2: LNHDA and SQIVND (reference sequence).

The genes are TRBV19 and TRBJ1-3, with D hard to call. The germline gives CDR1 LNHDA, CDR2 SQIVND (reference sequence). The CDR3 has 15 residues. V lost 3 bases and J 0 bases, leaving 9 bases between the germline ends. The chain's CDR3 is CASSIRGGSGNTIYF. Written as DNA, the CDR3 is TGTGCCAGTAGTATTCGGGGAGGCTCTGGAAACACCATATATTTT.

The rearrangement uses TRBV7-8 and TRBJ1-1; 11 bases are a match to TRBD1. The CDR3 is 17 amino acids. V shed 7 bases and J 10 bases; nucleotides not matched to a gene: 20. Looked up from germline, CDR1 is SGHVS and CDR2 is FQNEAQ. CDR3 loop: CASMKPSGQGALKGAFF. The CDR3 coding sequence is TGTGCCAGCATGAAACCATCTGGACAGGGGGCATTAAAGGGAGCTTTCTTT.

This clone was recorded only once. This rearrangement joins TRBV16 to TRBJ2-7; 7 bases are shared with TRBD1. This CDR3 region has 14 residues. Trimming took 0 bases from V and 5 from J; bases not matched to a gene: 4. Germline V gene sequence: CDR1 KGHSY, CDR2 FQNENV. Here the CDR3 DNA reads TGTGCCAGCAGCCAATCGAACAGGGGCCACGAGCAGTACTTC. Translation gives CASSQSNRGHEQYF.

This sequence joins TRBV19 and TRBJ2-1; 12 bases match TRBD1. Germline V gene sequence: CDR1 LNHDA, CDR2 SQIVND (reference sequence). After removal of 7 bases from V and 7 bases from J, the junction contained 11 bases not matched to a gene. The CDR3 extends over 16 amino acids. The CDR3 spells CASTYIGTGGRNEQFF. For the CDR3, the DNA is TGTGCCAGTACGTACATCGGGACAGGGGGCCGGAATGAGCAGTTCTTC. The variable domain in full, with the rest retrieved from reference TRBV19 and TRBJ2-1, is DGGITQSPKYLFRKEGQNVTLSCEQNLNHDAMYWYRQDPGQGLRLIYYSQIVNDFQKGDIAEGYSVSREKKESFPLTVTSAQKNPTAFYLCASTYIGTGGRNEQFFGPGTRLTVL.

The CDR3 DNA is TGTGCCAGCAGCAAAGCCGGGACCGAGGGGTACAATGAGCAGTTCTTC. Translation: CASSKAGTEGYNEQFF. The chain recombines TRBV21-1 with TRBJ2-1. TRBV21-1 is a documented pseudogene. CDR3 length: 16 residues.

This clone was seen a handful of times. The gene calls are TRBV11-3 and TRBJ2-1, with a weak D call TRBD2 (5 bases). The CDR3 length is 13 residues. The V and J ends lost 3 bases and 6 bases respectively, with 9 bases between them. The germline V gene encodes CDR1 SGHNT and CDR2 YENEEA. For the CDR3, the DNA is TGTGCCAGCAGCTTGGCGGCGGGCAATGAGCAGTTCTTC. This translates into CASSLAAGNEQFF. Full variable domain (outside the CDR3, taken from reference TRBV11-3 and TRBJ2-1): EAGVVQSPRYKIIEKKQPVAFWCNPISGHNTLYWYLQNLGQGPELLIRYENEEAVDDSQLPKDRFSAERLKGVDSTLKIQPAELGDSAVYLCASSLAAGNEQFFGPGTRLTVL.

CDR3 loop: CASGGATNYGYTF. CDR3 in DNA: TGTGCCAGCGGGGGGGCAACCAACTATGGCTACACCTTC. V gene TRBV7-9 combines with J gene TRBJ1-2; a weak D match, TRBD1 (6 bases). The ends were cut back, 8 bases at V and 2 bases at J, with 12 bases in the middle. The V gene's germline CDR1 is SEHNR and CDR2 FQNEAQ (reference sequence). The CDR3 contains 13 residues.